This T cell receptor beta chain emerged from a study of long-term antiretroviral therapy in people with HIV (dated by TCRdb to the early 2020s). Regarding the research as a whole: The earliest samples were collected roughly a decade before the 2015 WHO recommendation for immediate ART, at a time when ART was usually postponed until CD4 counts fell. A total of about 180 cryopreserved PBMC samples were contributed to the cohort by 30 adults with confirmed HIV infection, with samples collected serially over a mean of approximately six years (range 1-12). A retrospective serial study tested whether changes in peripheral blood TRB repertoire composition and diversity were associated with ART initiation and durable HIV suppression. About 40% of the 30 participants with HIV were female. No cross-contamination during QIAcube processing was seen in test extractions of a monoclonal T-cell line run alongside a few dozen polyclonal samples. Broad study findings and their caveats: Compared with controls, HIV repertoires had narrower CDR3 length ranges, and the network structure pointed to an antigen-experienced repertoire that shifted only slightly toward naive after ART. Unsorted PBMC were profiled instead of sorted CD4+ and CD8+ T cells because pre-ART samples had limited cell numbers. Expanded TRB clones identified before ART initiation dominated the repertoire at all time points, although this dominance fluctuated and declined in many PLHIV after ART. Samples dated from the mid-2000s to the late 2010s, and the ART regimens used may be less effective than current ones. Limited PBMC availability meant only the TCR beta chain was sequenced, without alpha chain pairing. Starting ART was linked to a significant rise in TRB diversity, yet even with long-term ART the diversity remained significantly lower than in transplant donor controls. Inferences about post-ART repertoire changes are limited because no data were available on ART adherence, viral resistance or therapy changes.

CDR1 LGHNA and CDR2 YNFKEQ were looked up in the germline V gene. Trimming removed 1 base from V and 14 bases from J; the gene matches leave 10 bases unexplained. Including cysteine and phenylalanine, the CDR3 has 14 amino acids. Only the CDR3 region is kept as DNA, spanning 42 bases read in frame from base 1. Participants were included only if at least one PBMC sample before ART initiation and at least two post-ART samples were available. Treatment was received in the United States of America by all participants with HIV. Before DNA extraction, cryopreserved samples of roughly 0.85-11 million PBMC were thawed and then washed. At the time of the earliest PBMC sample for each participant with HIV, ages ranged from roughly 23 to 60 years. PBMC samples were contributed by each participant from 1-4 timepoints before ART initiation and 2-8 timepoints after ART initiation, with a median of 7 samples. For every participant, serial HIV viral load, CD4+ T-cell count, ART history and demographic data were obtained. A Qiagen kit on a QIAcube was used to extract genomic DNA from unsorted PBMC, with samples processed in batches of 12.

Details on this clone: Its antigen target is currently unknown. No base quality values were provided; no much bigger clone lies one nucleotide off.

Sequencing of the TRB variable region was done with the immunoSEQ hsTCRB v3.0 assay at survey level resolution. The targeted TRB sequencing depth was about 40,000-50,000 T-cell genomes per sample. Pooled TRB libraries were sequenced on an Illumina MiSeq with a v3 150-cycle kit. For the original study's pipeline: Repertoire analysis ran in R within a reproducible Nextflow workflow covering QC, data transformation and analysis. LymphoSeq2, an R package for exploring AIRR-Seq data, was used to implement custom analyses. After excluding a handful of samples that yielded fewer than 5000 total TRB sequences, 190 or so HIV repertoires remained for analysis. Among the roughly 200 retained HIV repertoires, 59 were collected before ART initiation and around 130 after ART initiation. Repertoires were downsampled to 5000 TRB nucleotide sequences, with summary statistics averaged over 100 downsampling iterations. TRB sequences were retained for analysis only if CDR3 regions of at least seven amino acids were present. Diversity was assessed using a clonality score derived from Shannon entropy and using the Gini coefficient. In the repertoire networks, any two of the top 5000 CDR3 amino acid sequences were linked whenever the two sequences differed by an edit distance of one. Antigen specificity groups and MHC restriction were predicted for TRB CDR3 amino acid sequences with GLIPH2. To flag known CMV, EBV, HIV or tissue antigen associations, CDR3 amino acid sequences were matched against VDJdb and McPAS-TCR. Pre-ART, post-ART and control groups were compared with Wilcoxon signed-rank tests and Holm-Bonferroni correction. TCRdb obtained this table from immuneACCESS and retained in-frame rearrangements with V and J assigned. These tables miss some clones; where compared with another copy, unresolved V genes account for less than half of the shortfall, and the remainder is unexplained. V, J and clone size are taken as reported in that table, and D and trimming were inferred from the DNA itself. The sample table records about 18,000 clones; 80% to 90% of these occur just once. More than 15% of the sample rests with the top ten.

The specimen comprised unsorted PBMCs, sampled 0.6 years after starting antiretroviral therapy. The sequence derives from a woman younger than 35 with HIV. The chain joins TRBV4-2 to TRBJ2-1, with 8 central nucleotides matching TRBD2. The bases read TGTGCCAGCAGCCAAGCCCTCGGTCCGGGACTAGAGTTCTTC. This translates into CASSQALGPGLEFF.